This entry concerns a single T cell receptor (beta chain). The V gene end was trimmed by 4 bases and the J gene end by 9 bases; junction bases not matched to a gene: 10. CDR1 is SGHRS and CDR2 is YFSETQ in the germline V gene. The CDR3 length is 15 residues. The TCR library protocol attached unique molecular identifiers to the individual cDNA molecules. MiXCR, applied by TCRdb to the 5' RACE reads, yields one record per CDR3 protein. Among more than 85,000 distinct CDR3 sequences, roughly 12% were seen once, and the ten largest hold around 4%. The data were obtained in a study of early T cells in non-severe SARS-CoV-2 infection. In the study overall: RNA in bulk from unsorted whole blood was sequenced, and chains were unpaired.

This TCR was sampled from an adult who was a healthcare worker with PCR-confirmed SARS-CoV-2 infection or an uninfected control (not recorded which). The gene calls are TRBV5-1 and TRBJ1-1; 12 positions match TRBD1. The source material was whole blood, sampled at baseline. CDR3 loop: CASSPPGQGANKAFF. CDR3 nucleotide sequence: TGCGCCAGCAGCCCGCCGGGACAGGGGGCGAATAAAGCTTTCTTT.